These 6 T cell receptor beta chains share one sample of origin, sequenced in a study of low-dose radiotherapy and immunotherapy resistance in tumors. Time point noted: before trial treatment. With a V-primer adapter and a constant-region primer, TCRs were amplified for approximately 19 PCR cycles. TCRdb re-called the reads through MiXCR, storing one row per CDR3 protein. The top ten hold approximately 6.2% of the sample, which has under 60,000 distinct CDR3 sequences, about an eighth seen once. This material consisted of PBMCs, taken before treatment. These receptors all stem from a female donor with ovarian cancer.

This clonotype was detected many times. The chain has TRBV19 and TRBJ1-5, with D unresolved. Trimming pared 6 bases from V and 2 bases from J, leaving 11 bases between. Germline CDR1 and CDR2: LNHDA and SQIVND (reference sequence). This CDR3 spans 14 amino acids. CDR3 bases: TGTGCCAGTAGAGGACGGGGAGGCAATCAGCCCCAGCATTTT. Amino acids: CASRGRGGNQPQHF.

Many counts were recorded for this clonotype. CDR3 protein: CASSPTRVQPQHF. The CDR3 DNA reads TGTGCCAGCAGCCCAACAAGGGTTCAGCCCCAGCATTTT. This chain links TRBV7-2 with TRBJ1-5; D is uncertain. The V end lost 5 bases, the J end lost 6 bases, and 11 bases lay between the germline ends. Germline V gene data show CDR1 as SGHTA and CDR2 as FQGNSA. The CDR3 is 13 residues long.

This clonotype has a handful of counts. V is TRBV5-1 and J is TRBJ2-5; 12 bases are a match to TRBD2. CDR1 and CDR2 from the germline V gene are SGHRS and YFSETQ. The CDR3 covers 16 residues. After removal of 0 bases from V and 1 base from J, the junction contained 1 base not matched to a gene. CDR3 amino acids: CASSLALAGGQETQYF. The CDR3 nucleotides are TGCGCCAGCAGCTTGGCACTAGCGGGGGGCCAAGAGACCCAGTACTTC.

The chain combines TRBV18 with TRBJ1-1; maybe TRBD1 (6 bases). CDR3 length equals 16 residues. The V end lost 5 bases, the J end lost 4 bases, and 20 bases lay between the germline ends. Germline V gives CDR1 KGHSH, CDR2 LQKENI. CDR3 residues: CASSSGALIYGTEAFF. CDR3 nucleotides: TGTGCCAGCTCATCAGGGGCGCTTATTTATGGCACTGAAGCTTTCTTT. The full variable domain, with the rest looked up from reference TRBV18 and TRBJ1-1, is NAGVMQNPRHLVRRRGQEARLRCSPMKGHSHVYWYRQLPEEGLKFMVYLQKENIIDESGMPKERFSAEFPKEGPSILRIQQVVRGDSAAYFCASSSGALIYGTEAFFGQGTRLTVV.

This clonotype was counted at least ten times. The rearrangement joins TRBV3-1 to TRBJ2-4; D is uncertain. Looked up from germline, CDR1 is LGHDT and CDR2 is YNNKEL (reference sequence). The CDR3 runs 11 residues. V was cut by 2 bases and J by 8 bases, with 4 bases left in between. The CDR3 region is CASSQTDIQYF. CDR3 bases: TGTGCCAGCAGCCAAACGGACATTCAGTACTTC. Using reference TRBV3-1 and TRBJ2-4 for the parts outside the CDR3, the full variable domain is DTAVSQTPKYLVTQMGNDKSIKCEQNLGHDTMYWYKQDSKKFLKIMFSYNNKELIINETVPNRFSPKSPDKAHLNLHINSLELGDSAVYFCASSQTDIQYFGAGTRLSVL.

This clonotype was counted many times. The chain couples TRBV9 to TRBJ2-7; possibly TRBD1 for D (8 bases). Germline-derived CDR1 and CDR2 are SGDLS and YYNGEE. V was pared by 3 bases and J by 4 bases, with 17 bases between. CDR3 length equals 15 residues. The CDR3 here is CASSESGTGLYEQYF. The CDR3 DNA is TGTGCCAGCAGCGAAAGCGGGACAGGTTTGTACGAGCAGTACTTC.